This entry lists 6 T cell receptor beta chains sequenced from one sample in a study of T cell repertoires in cytomegalovirus infection. No antigen has been identified for these receptors. TCRdb independently ran MiXCR on the reads; one entry per CDR3 protein. The profile shows fewer than 950,000 distinct CDR3 sequences, over 25% of them singletons. The specimen comprised cultured CD8+ T cells from PBMCs, sampled from culture after CMV antigen stimulation. These receptors were taken from a human donor in good health (CMV status not recorded). Some clones in this sample may be carry-over from other donors' samples.

This clonotype was seen only a few times. J is TRBJ2-7 and V is TRBV7-4; D gene ambiguous. Germline assignment: CDR1 SGHVT and CDR2 SQSDAQ. V lost 7 bases and J lost 0, with 10 bases in between. This CDR3 has 13 amino acids. This CDR3 is CASTDGSSYEQYF. In DNA, the CDR3 is TGTGCCAGCACCGACGGAAGCTCCTACGAGCAGTACTTC.

The chain is built from TRBV25-1 and TRBJ1-4; no firm D call. The V end lost 4 bases, the J end lost 0 bases, and 6 bases lay between the germline ends. CDR1 is MGHDK, CDR2 SYGVNS, per germline. The CDR3 is made up of 14 amino acids. In nucleotides, the CDR3 is TGTGCCAGCAGTGCAAGTACAACTAATGAAAAACTGTTTTTT. Protein product: CASSASTTNEKLFF.

The rearrangement links TRBV28 to TRBJ2-5, with D possibly being TRBD1 or TRBD2 (5 bases each). The CDR3 is 15 amino acids. Germline-derived CDR1 and CDR2 are MDHEN and SYDVKM. Between the trimmed V and J ends, which lost 6 bases and 1 base, there was a span of 15 bases. CDR3 DNA: TGTGCCAGCAGGGTCTTGGGGGAAACCCAAGAGACCCAGTACTTC. Its translation: CASRVLGETQETQYF.

This clonotype was observed a handful of times. This chain joins TRBV7-6 and TRBJ2-5; D is ambiguous. V gave up 1 base and J gave up 1 base, with 10 bases separating them. The germline CDR1 and CDR2 sequences are SGHVS and FNYEAQ. The CDR3 totals 15 residues. The CDR3 DNA follows: TGTGCCAGCAGCTTAGAGGTCAGGCGCCAAGAGACCCAGTACTTC. This translates into CASSLEVRRQETQYF.

With respect to this clonotype: The junction and the germline gene differ at one end; a read error may be behind it. The chain is built from TRBV7-2 and TRBJ1-5, with D unclear. Germline values: CDR1 SGHTA, CDR2 FQGNSA. CDR3 length: 15 amino acids. The CDR3 protein is CVSSSPGFSNQPQHF. The CDR3 region has the DNA TGTGTCAGCAGCTCCCCGGGGTTTAGCAATCAGCCCCAGCATTTT.

J is TRBJ2-2 and V is TRBV4-1, with a weak D call TRBD2 (6 bases). With 4 bases removed from V and 7 bases from J, the gap between germline ends came to 16 bases. Looked up from germline, CDR1 is MGHRA and CDR2 is YSYEKL. CDR3 length: 15 amino acids. The CDR3 bases are TGCGCCAGCAGCCCCCCGGGGGTAAATGGCGGGGAGCTGTTTTTT. Protein product: CASSPPGVNGGELFF.